These 8 T cell receptor beta chains share one sample of origin, sequenced in a study of a mutant IDH1 vaccine in newly diagnosed glioma. The assay was immunoSEQ multiplex PCR, and TCRdb's table has in-frame clones only and misses some. This table has about 85,000 clones, around nine tenths appearing once. These receptors are not linked to any known antigen. Time point specified: week 47, end of study. Every vaccination contained 300 ug of the mutant IDH1 20-mer peptide and was paired with topical imiquimod. Sequenced here: PBMCs, sampled from a glioma patient whose treatment included an IDH1 peptide vaccine. These receptors were collected from a woman aged 50 to 65 with glioma.

The CDR3 bases are TGTGCCAGCAGTTTCGCGGGGGACGAGCAGTACTTC. It is translated as CASSFAGDEQYF. The chain has TRBV28 and TRBJ2-7; TRBD2 matches 7 bases. CDR1 and CDR2 (germline): MDHEN, SYDVKM. The CDR3 is 12 amino acids. Trimming at V came to 3 bases and at J to 5 bases, leaving 1 base not matched to a gene.

V usage is TRBV4-1 and J usage is TRBJ2-1; TRBD2 is a possible D gene (6 bases). Germline CDR1 reads MGHRA; CDR2 reads YSYEKL. Trimming removed 1 base at V and 4 bases at J, with 14 bases between. The CDR3 contains 16 residues. The DNA for the CDR3 is TGCGCCAGCAGCCAAGGAAGGCTAGCGAGTTACAATGAGCAGTTCTTC. It yields the protein CASSQGRLASYNEQFF.

In nucleotides, the CDR3 is TGTGCCGGGGGCGGGAACACCGGGGAGCTGTTTTTT. Amino acids: CAGGGNTGELFF. J is TRBJ2-2 and V is TRBV19; D might be TRBD1 (6 bases). The CDR3 is 12 amino acids. V lost 11 bases and J 1 base, leaving 8 bases between the germline ends. From germline, CDR1 is LNHDA and CDR2 SQIVND (reference sequence).

The chain combines TRBV12-5 with TRBJ1-5; no definite D call. The V gene lost 2 bases and the J gene lost 3 bases, with 8 bases spanning the gap. CDR3 size: 14 residues. CDR1 is LGHNT, CDR2 FRNRAP, per germline. CDR3 sequence: CASGLNQLNQPQHF. The CDR3 DNA reads TGTGCTAGTGGTTTGAATCAGCTCAATCAGCCCCAGCATTTT.

The chain has TRBV5-1 and TRBJ2-1; 12 bases are a match to TRBD2. Per the germline V gene, CDR1 is SGHRS and CDR2 is YFSETQ. The V gene end was trimmed by 3 bases and the J gene end by 8 bases; junction bases not matched to a gene: 6. CDR3 size: 15 residues. The CDR3 DNA sequence: TGCGCCAGCAGCTCACTAGCGGGAGGACGGGATGAGCAGTTCTTC. Residues: CASSSLAGGRDEQFF.

This clone was seen only a few times. The gene calls are TRBV5-1 and TRBJ2-5; 7 positions match TRBD2. The CDR3 consists of 13 residues. After removal of 5 bases from V and 1 base from J, the junction contained 2 bases not matched to a gene. Germline-derived CDR1 and CDR2 are SGHRS and YFSETQ. The CDR3 nucleotides are TGCGCCAGCAGTTCGGGGGGCCAAGAGACCCAGTACTTC. Its translation: CASSSGGQETQYF.

The genes are TRBV5-1 and TRBJ2-7; 8 nucleotides agree with TRBD1. Germline V lookup: CDR1 SGHRS, CDR2 YFSETQ. This CDR3 region has 14 residues. The junction had 5 bases not matched to a gene; V was cut back by 0 bases and J by 6 bases. The CDR3 region is CASSLGAGGAEQYF. The CDR3 DNA sequence: TGCGCCAGCAGCTTGGGCGCAGGGGGCGCCGAGCAGTACTTC.

This rearrangement joins TRBV2 to TRBJ2-7; 8 bases are a match to TRBD2. V dropped 8 bases and J dropped 5; count of bases not matched to a gene: 5. Germline V gene sequence: CDR1 SNHLY, CDR2 FYNNEI. The CDR3 spans 12 residues. The CDR3 loop is CASPGREDEQYF. The CDR3 region has the DNA TGTGCCAGCCCCGGGAGGGAGGACGAGCAGTACTTC. Supplemented by reference TRBV2 and TRBJ2-7, the full variable domain reads EPEVTQTPSHQVTQMGQEVILRCVPISNHLYFYWYRQILGQKVEFLVSFYNNEISEKSEIFDDQFSVERPDGSNFTLKIRSTKLEDSAMYFCASPGREDEQYFGPGTRLTVT.